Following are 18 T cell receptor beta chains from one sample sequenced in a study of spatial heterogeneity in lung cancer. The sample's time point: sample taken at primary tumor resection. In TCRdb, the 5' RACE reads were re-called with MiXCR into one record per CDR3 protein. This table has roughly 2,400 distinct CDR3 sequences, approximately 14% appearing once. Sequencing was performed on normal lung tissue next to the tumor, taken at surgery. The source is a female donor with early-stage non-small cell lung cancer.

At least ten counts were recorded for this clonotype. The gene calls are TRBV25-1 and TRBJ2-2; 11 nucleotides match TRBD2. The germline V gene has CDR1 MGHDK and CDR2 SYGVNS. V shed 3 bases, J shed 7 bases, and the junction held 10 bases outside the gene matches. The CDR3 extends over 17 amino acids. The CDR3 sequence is CASSDLAGGSSNGELFF. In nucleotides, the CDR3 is TGTGCCAGCAGTGATCTAGCGGGGGGATCTTCTAACGGGGAGCTGTTTTTT.

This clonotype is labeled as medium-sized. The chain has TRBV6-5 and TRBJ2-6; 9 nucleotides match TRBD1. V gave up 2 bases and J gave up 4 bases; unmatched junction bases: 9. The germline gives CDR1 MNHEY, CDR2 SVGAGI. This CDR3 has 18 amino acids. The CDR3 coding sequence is TGTGCCAGCAGTTACCGCTGGGACAGGGTGTCGGGGGCCAACGTCCTGACTTTC. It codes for CASSYRWDRVSGANVLTF.

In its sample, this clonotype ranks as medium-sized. CDR3: CASSNNPGTGNTEAFF. As DNA, the CDR3 is TGTGCCAGCAGTAACAATCCCGGGACAGGGAACACTGAAGCTTTCTTT. The J gene is TRBJ1-1, the V gene TRBV6-6, with 8 bases identical to TRBD1. CDR1 is MNHNY and CDR2 is SVGAGI in the germline V gene (reference sequence). The CDR3 runs to 16 residues. With 5 bases clipped from V and 1 base from J, the junction kept 9 bases outside the gene matches.

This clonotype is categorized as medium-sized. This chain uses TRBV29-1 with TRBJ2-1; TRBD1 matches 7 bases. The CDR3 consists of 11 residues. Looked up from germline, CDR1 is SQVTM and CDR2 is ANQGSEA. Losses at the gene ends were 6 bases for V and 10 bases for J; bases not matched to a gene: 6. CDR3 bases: TGCAGCGTCTCTAGGGGGCCCGAGCAGTTCTTC. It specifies CSVSRGPEQFF.

The CDR3 coding sequence is TGTGCCAGCAGTTTCACTAGCGGGAGGAATGAGCAGTTCTTC. Protein sequence: CASSFTSGRNEQFF. The chain carries TRBV6-5 and TRBJ2-1, with 12 bases that match TRBD2. Looked up from germline, CDR1 is MNHEY and CDR2 is SVGAGI. This CDR3 has 14 amino acids. V lost 4 bases to trimming and J lost 7 bases; unmatched junction nucleotides: 2.

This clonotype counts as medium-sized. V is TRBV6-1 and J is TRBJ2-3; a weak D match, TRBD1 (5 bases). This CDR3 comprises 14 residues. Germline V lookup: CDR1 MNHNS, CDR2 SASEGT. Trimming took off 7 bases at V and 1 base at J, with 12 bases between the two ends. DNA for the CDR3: TGTGCCAGCAAGACAGCCGAGGGCACAGATACGCAGTATTTT. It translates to CASKTAEGTDTQYF.

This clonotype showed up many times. The DNA of the CDR3 is TGCAGTGCTAGACCTAGGACTAGCGGGTTAGCCTACGAGCAGTACTTC. Translating gives CSARPRTSGLAYEQYF. The rearrangement joins TRBV20-1 to TRBJ2-7, with 11 bases aligning to TRBD2. V was pared by 2 bases and J by 2 bases, with 8 bases of the junction left unmatched. The CDR3 covers 16 residues. Germline CDR1 and CDR2: DFQATT and SNEGSKA (reference sequence).

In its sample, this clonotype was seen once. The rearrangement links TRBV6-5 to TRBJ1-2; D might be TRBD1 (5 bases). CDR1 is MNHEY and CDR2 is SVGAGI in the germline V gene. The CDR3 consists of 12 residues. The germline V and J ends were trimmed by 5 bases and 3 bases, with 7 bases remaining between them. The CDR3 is CASSVGDYGYTF. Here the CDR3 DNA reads TGTGCCAGCAGTGTAGGGGACTATGGCTACACCTTC.

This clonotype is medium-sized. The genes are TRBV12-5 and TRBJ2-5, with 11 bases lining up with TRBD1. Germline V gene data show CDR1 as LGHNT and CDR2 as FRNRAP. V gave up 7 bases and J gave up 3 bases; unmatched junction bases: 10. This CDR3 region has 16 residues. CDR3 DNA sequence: TGTGCTAGTGCCGCGAAGGGGACAGGGGGGAAAGAGACCCAGTACTTC. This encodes CASAAKGTGGKETQYF.

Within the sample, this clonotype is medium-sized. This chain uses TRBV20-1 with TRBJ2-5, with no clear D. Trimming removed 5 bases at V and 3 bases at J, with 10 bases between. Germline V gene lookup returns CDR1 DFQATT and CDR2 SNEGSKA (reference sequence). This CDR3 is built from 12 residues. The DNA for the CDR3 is TGCAGTGCTGGATACTCTGAAGAGACCCAGTACTTC. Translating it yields CSAGYSEETQYF.

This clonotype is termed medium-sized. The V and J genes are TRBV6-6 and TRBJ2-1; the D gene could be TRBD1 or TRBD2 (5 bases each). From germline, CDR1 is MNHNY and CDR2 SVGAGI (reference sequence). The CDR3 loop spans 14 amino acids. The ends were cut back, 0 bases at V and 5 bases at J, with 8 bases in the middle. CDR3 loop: CASSYSGENNEQFF. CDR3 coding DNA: TGTGCCAGCAGTTACTCGGGGGAGAACAATGAGCAGTTCTTC.

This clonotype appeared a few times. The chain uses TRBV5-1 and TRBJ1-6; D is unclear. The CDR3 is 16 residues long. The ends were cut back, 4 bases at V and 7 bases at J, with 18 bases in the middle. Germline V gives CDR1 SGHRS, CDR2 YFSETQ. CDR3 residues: CASSPGRVGQNSPLHF. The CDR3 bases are TGCGCCAGCAGCCCCGGACGAGTTGGCCAAAATTCACCCCTCCACTTT.

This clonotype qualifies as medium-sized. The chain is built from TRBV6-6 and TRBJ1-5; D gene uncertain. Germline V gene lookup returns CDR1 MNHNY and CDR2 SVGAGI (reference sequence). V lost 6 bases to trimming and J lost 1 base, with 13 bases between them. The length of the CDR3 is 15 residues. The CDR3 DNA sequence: TGTGCCAGCAGCCCCCGGGGATTCAGCAATCAGCCCCAGCATTTT. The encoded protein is CASSPRGFSNQPQHF.

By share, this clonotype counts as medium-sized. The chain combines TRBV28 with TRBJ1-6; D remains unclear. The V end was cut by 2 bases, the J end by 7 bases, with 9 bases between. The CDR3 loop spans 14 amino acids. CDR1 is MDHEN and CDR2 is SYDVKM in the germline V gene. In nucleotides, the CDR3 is TGTGCCAGCAGTTTAAGAGGACGAAATTCACCCCTCCACTTT. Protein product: CASSLRGRNSPLHF.

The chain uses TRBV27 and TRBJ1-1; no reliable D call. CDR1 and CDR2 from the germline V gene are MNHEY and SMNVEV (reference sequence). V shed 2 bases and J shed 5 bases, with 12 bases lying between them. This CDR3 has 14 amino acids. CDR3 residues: CASSLEASRTEAFF. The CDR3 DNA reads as TGTGCCAGCAGTTTAGAAGCCAGCCGGACTGAAGCTTTCTTT.

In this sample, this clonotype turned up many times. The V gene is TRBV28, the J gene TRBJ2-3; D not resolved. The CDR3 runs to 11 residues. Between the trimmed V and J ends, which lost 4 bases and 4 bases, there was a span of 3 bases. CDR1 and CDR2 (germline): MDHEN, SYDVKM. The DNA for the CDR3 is TGTGCCAGCAGTTACTCAGATACGCAGTATTTT. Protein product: CASSYSDTQYF.

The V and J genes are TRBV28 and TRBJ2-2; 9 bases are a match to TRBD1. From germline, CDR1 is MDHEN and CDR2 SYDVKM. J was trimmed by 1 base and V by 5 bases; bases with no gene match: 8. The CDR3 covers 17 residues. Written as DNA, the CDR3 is TGTGCCAGCAGTCCCCGGACAGGGGTCCTGAACACCGGGGAGCTGTTTTTT. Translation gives CASSPRTGVLNTGELFF.

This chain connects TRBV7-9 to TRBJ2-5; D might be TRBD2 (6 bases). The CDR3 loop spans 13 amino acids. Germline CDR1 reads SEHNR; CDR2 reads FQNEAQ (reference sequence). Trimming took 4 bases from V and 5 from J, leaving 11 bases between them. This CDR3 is CASSSGTRETQYF. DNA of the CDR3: TGTGCCAGCAGCTCTGGGACTCGGGAGACCCAGTACTTC. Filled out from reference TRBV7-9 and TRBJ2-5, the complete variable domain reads DTGVSQNPRHKITKRGQNVTFRCDPISEHNRLYWYRQTLGQGPEFLTYFQNEAQLEKSRLLSDRFSAERPKGSFSTLEIQRTEQGDSAMYLCASSSGTRETQYFGPGTRLLVL.